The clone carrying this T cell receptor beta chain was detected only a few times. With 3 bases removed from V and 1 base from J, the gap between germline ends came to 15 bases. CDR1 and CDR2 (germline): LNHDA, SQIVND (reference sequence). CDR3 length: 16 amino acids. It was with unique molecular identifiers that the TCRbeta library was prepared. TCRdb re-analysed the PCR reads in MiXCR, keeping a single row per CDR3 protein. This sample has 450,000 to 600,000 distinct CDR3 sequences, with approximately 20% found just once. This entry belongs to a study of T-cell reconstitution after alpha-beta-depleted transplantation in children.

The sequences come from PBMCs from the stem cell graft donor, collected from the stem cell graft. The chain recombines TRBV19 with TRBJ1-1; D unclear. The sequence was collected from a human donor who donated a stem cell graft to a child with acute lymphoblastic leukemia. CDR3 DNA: TGTGCCAGTAGTATTCTTGACAATGGTCGGAACACTGAAGCTTTCTTT. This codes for CASSILDNGRNTEAFF. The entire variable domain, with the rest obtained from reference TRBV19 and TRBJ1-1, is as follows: DGGITQSPKYLFRKEGQNVTLSCEQNLNHDAMYWYRQDPGQGLRLIYYSQIVNDFQKGDIAEGYSVSREKKESFPLTVTSAQKNPTAFYLCASSILDNGRNTEAFFGQGTRLTVV.